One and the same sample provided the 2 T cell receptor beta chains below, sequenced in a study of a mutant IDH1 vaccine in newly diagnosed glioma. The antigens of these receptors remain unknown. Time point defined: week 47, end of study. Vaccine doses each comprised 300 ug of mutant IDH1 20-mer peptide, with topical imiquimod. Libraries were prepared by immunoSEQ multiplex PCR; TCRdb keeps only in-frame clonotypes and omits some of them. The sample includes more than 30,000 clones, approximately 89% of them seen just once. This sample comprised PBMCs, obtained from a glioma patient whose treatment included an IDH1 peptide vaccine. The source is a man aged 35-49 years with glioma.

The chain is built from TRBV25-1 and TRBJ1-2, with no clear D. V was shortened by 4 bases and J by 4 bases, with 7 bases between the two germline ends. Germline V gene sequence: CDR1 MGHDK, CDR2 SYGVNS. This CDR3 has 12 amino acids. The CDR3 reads CASSVSTYGYTF. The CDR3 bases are TGTGCCAGCAGTGTATCAACCTATGGCTACACCTTC.

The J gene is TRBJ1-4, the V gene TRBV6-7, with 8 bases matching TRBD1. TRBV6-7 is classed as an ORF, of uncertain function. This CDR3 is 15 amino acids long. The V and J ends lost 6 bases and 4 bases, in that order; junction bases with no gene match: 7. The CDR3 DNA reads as TGTGCCAGCAGGTCCGGGACAGGAGTTAATGAAAAACTGTTTTTT. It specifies CASRSGTGVNEKLFF.